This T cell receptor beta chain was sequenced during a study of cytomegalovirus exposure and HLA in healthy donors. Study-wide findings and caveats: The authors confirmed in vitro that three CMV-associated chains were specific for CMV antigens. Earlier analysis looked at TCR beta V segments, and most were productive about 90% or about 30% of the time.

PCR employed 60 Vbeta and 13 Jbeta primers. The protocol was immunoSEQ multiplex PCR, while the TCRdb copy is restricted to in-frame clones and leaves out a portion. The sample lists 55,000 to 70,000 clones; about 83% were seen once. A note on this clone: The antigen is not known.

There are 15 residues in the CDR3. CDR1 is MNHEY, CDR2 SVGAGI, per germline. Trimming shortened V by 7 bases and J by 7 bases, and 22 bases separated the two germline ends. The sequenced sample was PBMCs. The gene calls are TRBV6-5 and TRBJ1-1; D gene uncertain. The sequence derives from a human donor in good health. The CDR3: CASTRSGSYSHEAFF. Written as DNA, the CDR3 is TGTGCCAGCACACGGAGTGGATCTTATAGTCATGAAGCTTTCTTT.